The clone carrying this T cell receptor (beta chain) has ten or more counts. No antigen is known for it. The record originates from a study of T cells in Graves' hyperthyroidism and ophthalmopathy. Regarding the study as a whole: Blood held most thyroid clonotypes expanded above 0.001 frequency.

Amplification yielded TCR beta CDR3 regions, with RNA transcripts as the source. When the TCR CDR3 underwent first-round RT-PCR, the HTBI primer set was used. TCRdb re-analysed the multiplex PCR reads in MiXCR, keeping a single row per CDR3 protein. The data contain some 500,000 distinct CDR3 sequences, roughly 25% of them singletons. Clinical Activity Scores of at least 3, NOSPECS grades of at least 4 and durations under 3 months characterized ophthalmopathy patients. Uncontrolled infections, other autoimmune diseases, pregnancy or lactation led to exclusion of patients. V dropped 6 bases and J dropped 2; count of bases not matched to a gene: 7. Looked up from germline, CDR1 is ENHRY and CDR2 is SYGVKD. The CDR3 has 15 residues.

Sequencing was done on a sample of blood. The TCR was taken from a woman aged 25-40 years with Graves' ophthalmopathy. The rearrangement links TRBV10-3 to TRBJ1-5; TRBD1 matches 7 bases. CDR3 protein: CAIRAGGEGNQPQHF. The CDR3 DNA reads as TGTGCCATCAGGGCAGGGGGTGAGGGCAATCAGCCCCAGCATTTT.